This is a list of T cell receptor beta chains from one sample in a study of cytomegalovirus exposure and HLA in healthy donors. Some clones are missing from TCRdb's copy, which holds only in-frame ones; the method was immunoSEQ multiplex PCR. The data show tens of thousands of clones, around two thirds seen once. The sample was PBMCs. These receptors all stem from a man between 60 and 70 years old in good health and CMV-seropositive. Both conserved end residues are part of each CDR3. A row's size may be missing; if present it is once, few, many or a size class.

CDR3: CAISDPDRESYNEQFF; size: once; V: TRBV10-3
CDR3: CASSLGAGNEQFF; size: -; V: TRBV11-1
CDR3: CASSLGQANEKLFF; size: -; V: TRBV28
CDR3: CASSLRGSGANVLTF; size: -; V: TRBV14
CDR3: CASNGQGENEQYF; size: -; V: TRBV2
CDR3: CASSSSSWGGNEQFF; size: -; V: TRBV28
CDR3: CASSLASVVSYEQYF; size: few; V: TRBV11-2
CDR3: CASSIGPRGETQYF; size: -; V: TRBV19
CDR3: CASSLGGSGRGTDTQYF; size: -; V: TRBV9
CDR3: CASSVPEGSGANVLTF; size: -; V: TRBV9
CDR3: CASSLRGLAGGLRETQYF; size: -; V: TRBV2
CDR3: CASSDEPLAGITDTQYF; size: -; V: TRBV5-4
CDR3: CASSQPHGEGSYEQYF; size: -; V: TRBV4-1
CDR3: CASSLGQATSYNEQFF; size: few; V: TRBV11-3
CDR3: CASSRQRTSGDEQFF; size: few; V: TRBV7-2
CDR3: CASSTLQGLDNEQFF; size: -; V: TRBV5-1
CDR3: CASSRLAGGNEQFF; size: few; V: TRBV6-5
CDR3: CASSFPGGPFNEQFF; size: -; V: TRBV7-9
CDR3: CASSESSGGPYEQYF; size: few; V: TRBV6-1
CDR3: CASTFNPEYEQYF; size: few; V: TRBV11-2
CDR3: CASTSGEKANYGYTF; size: -; V: TRBV9
CDR3: CASSPDGQGYSPLHF; size: -; V: TRBV19
CDR3: CASSRGGGGNRGEQFF; size: few; V: TRBV11-2
CDR3: CASRGQGSQPQHF; size: -; V: TRBV19
CDR3: CASSSEQGNQPQHF; size: -; V: TRBV7-9
CDR3: CAAGINYSNQPQHF; size: -; V: TRBV6-1
CDR3: CASREQLLSYEQYF; size: -; V: TRBV28
CDR3: CASSIRVPYEQYF; size: once; V: TRBV6-1
CDR3: CASSLVKGRGHSTDTQYF; size: -; V: TRBV7-8
CDR3: CATSRGRGLNTEAFF; size: -; V: TRBV15
CDR3: CASSSDRGKSEQYF; size: few; V: TRBV6-5
CDR3: CASSLGERLSGNTIYF; size: -; V: TRBV5-1
CDR3: CASSQDMGYRGEQYF; size: -; V: TRBV4-1
CDR3: CASREVSYGGYTF; size: -; V: TRBV6-1
CDR3: CASSWGATGSRDYGYTF; size: -; V: TRBV13
CDR3: CAVWEGMNTEAFF; size: -; V: TRBV10-1
CDR3: CASSPDRNYGYTF; size: -; V: TRBV18
CDR3: CASSEDSTAYNEQFF; size: -; V: TRBV5-1
CDR3: CASSVGTGDTNTEAFF; size: -; V: TRBV9
CDR3: CAVARRGPAEAFF; size: -; V: TRBV30
CDR3: CASSLDRGCEQYF; size: -; V: TRBV27